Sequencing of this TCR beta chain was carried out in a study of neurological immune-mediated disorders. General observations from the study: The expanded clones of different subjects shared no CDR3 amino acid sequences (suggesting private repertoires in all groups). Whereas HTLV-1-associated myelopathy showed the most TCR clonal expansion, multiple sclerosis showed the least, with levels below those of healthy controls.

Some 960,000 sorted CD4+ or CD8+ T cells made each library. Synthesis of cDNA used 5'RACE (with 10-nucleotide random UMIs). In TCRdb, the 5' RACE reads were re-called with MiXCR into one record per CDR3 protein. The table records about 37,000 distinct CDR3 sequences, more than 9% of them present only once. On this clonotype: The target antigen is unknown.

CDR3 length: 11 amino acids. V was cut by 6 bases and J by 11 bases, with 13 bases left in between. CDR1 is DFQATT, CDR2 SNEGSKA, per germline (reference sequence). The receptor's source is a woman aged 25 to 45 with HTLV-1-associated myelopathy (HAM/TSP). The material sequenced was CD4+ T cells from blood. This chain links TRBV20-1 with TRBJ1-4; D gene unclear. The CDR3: CSATNLGKLFF. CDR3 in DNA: TGCAGTGCCACCAACTTGGGGAAACTGTTTTTT.